This T cell receptor (beta chain) was sequenced during a study of T cell repertoires in cytomegalovirus infection. TCRdb called the reads again in MiXCR, with one record for every CDR3 protein. This sample has 750,000 to 950,000 distinct CDR3 sequences, with almost 30% found just once. The sample holds one count of this clonotype. What it recognizes is unknown. The TCR sequence derives from a human donor in good health (CMV status not recorded). Some clones in this sample may be carry-over from other donors' samples. The sample in question was cultured CD8+ T cells from PBMCs, obtained from culture after CMV antigen stimulation.

Written as DNA, the CDR3 is TGTGCCAGCAGCGTAGGAACGGGATCAGGAAACACCATATATTTT. Encoded protein: CASSVGTGSGNTIYF. J is TRBJ1-3 and V is TRBV9; no clear D. Germline V gene sequence: CDR1 SGDLS, CDR2 YYNGEE. Trimming removed 0 bases at V and 4 bases at J, with 11 bases between. The CDR3 sequence is 15 residues long.